These T cell receptor beta chains were read from a single sample in a study of T cells in Graves' hyperthyroidism and ophthalmopathy. TCRdb passed the multiplex PCR reads through MiXCR, listing each CDR3 protein once. The profile shows 450,000 to 500,000 distinct CDR3 sequences, about 20% of them singletons. The source material was blood. The receptors come from a woman between 65 and 79 years old with Graves' ophthalmopathy. Both conserved end residues are part of each CDR3. A D gene is named only where the DNA matches it firmly. A row's size may be missing; if present it is once, few, many or a size class.

D	length	size	V	J	DNA	CDR3
TRBD2	15	few	TRBV20-1	TRBJ2-3	TGCAGTGCCGAAGGGACTAGCGGGAGAGGAGATACGCAGTATTTT	CSAEGTSGRGDTQYF
NA	10	few	TRBV6-1	TRBJ2-1	TGTGCCACCGGCCCCAATGAGCAGTTCTTC	CATGPNEQFF
NA	16	few	TRBV6-2/TRBV6-3	TRBJ1-5	TGTGCCAGCAGTACCCCTCAGGGGTTTAGCAATCAGCCCCAGCATTTT	CASSTPQGFSNQPQHF
NA	13	NA	TRBV19	TRBJ2-5	TGTGCCAGTAGTAAACAGGGCCAAGAGACCCAGTACTTC	CASSKQGQETQYF
NA	15	once	TRBV7-2	TRBJ1-2	TGTGCCAGCAGCTTAGACGCTACACTTAACTATGGCTACACCTTC	CASSLDATLNYGYTF
NA	15	NA	TRBV11-1	TRBJ2-1	TGTGCCAGCAGCTTAGAGAAGCGGGGAGGGGGTGAGCAGTTCTTC	CASSLEKRGGGEQFF
NA	12	few	TRBV29-1	TRBJ2-5	TGCAGCGTTGCCTGGATAGAAGAGACCCAGTACTTC	CSVAWIEETQYF
TRBD2	15	NA	TRBV19	TRBJ2-2	TGTGCCAGTAGGACCGGGAGGATGAACACCGGGGAGCCGTTTTTT	CASRTGRMNTGEPFF
NA	14	few	TRBV7-8	TRBJ1-5	TGTGCCAGCAGCTTATCAGGGGATATTCAGCCCCAGCATTTT	CASSLSGDIQPQHF
NA	12	few	TRBV12-3/TRBV12-4	TRBJ2-2	TGTGCCAGCAGTTTTGGTCTCGTAGAGGTGTTTTTT	CASSFGLVEVFF
NA	14	NA	TRBV4-1	TRBJ2-3	TGCGCCAGCAGCCAAGTGGGCGGGACAGATACGCAGTATTTT	CASSQVGGTDTQYF
NA	16	once	TRBV19	TRBJ1-5	TGTGCCAGTAGTACGGTGCAGGGCCTAAGCAATCAGCCCCAGCATTTT	CASSTVQGLSNQPQHF
TRBD2	15	many	TRBV12-3/TRBV12-4	TRBJ2-2	TGTGCCAGCAGTTGGAAAGCGGGAGCGGCCGGGGAGCTGTTTTTT	CASSWKAGAAGELFF
TRBD1	15	few	TRBV29-1	TRBJ1-1	TGCAGCGTTGAACCCCGGACAGGGATATACACTGAAGCTTTCTTT	CSVEPRTGIYTEAFF
TRBD1	15	NA	TRBV9	TRBJ1-2	TGTGCCAGCAGCGGCATAAAGACAGGGGGCTATGGCTACACCTTC	CASSGIKTGGYGYTF
TRBD1	15	few	TRBV6-1	TRBJ2-5	TGTGCCAGCAGCCGCGGACAGGGCAACCAAGAGACCCAGTACTTC	CASSRGQGNQETQYF
NA	15	many	TRBV11-2	TRBJ2-3	TGTGCCAGCAGCTTAGACGCTGGCCGCTTAGATACGCAGTATTTT	CASSLDAGRLDTQYF
NA	11	few	TRBV20-1	TRBJ2-5	TGCAGTGCTGTAAAGGGCGAGACCCAGTACTTC	CSAVKGETQYF
NA	14	NA	TRBV6-1	TRBJ2-2	TGTGCCAGCAGTCCGGCGGGACTCACCGGGGAGCTGTTTTTT	CASSPAGLTGELFF
NA	14	NA	TRBV6-1	TRBJ1-6	TGTGCCAGCAGCGTTGGGGTCGATAATTCACCCCTCCACTTT	CASSVGVDNSPLHF
TRBD1	14	NA	TRBV12-3/TRBV12-4	TRBJ1-6	TGTGCCAGCGCCCCGGGACAGCGCAATTCACCCCTCCACTTT	CASAPGQRNSPLHF
NA	12	few	TRBV19	TRBJ1-6	TGTGCCAGTAGCCCAAGGGACACACCCCTCCACTTT	CASSPRDTPLHF
TRBD2	16	NA	TRBV3-1	TRBJ2-5	TGTGCCAGCAGCCCTAGCGGGAGGCCCTCCCGGGAGACCCAGTACTTC	CASSPSGRPSRETQYF
NA	15	few	TRBV12-3/TRBV12-4	TRBJ2-3	TGTGCCAGCATCGAAGAGGGCAGTGGCACAGATACGCAGTATTTT	CASIEEGSGTDTQYF
NA	13	few	TRBV7-6	TRBJ1-2	TGTGCCAGCAGCTTAGAGGTCGGTGGCGGCTACACCTTC	CASSLEVGGGYTF
TRBD2	19	NA	TRBV20-1	TRBJ2-1	TGCAGTGCTAGAGTAACGGGACTAGCGGGTTTTGGGGGTTTCAATGAGCAGTTCTTC	CSARVTGLAGFGGFNEQFF
TRBD1	15	NA	TRBV6-4	TRBJ2-7	TGTGCCAGCATCCCTGGACAGGGCAATCCCTACGAGCAGTACTTC	CASIPGQGNPYEQYF
NA	13	NA	TRBV20-1	TRBJ2-5	TGCAGTGCTAGAGGTCTGGGCAGTGAGACCCAGTACTTC	CSARGLGSETQYF
NA	14	few	TRBV28	TRBJ1-4	TGTGCCAGCCGGTTCGGGACTCTTAATGAAAAACTGTTTTTT	CASRFGTLNEKLFF
NA	17	NA	TRBV19	TRBJ1-2	TGTGCCAGTAGTTTCCGTTTGGGGTTGGGTTCGGACTATGGCTACACCTTC	CASSFRLGLGSDYGYTF
NA	13	few	TRBV6-2/TRBV6-3	TRBJ1-2	TGTGCCAGCAGGCCCGGGGGCTCCTATGGCTACACCTTC	CASRPGGSYGYTF
NA	14	few	TRBV6-6	TRBJ2-6	TGTGCCAGCAGTTACCCGGGACAAGCGAACGTCCTGACTTTC	CASSYPGQANVLTF
TRBD2	16	NA	TRBV11-2	TRBJ2-1	TGTGCCAGCAGCTTCACCGGGACTAGTACCTACAATGAGCAGTTCTTC	CASSFTGTSTYNEQFF
NA	16	NA	TRBV5-1	TRBJ2-5	TGCGCCAGCAGCTTGGGCTATGGGGGATCCCAAGAGACCCAGTACTTC	CASSLGYGGSQETQYF
NA	14	few	TRBV9	TRBJ2-7	TGTGCCAGCAGCCCTAGTCCCCAGTTTCCCGAGCAGTACTTC	CASSPSPQFPEQYF
NA	15	NA	TRBV18	TRBJ1-1	TGTGCCAGCTCGCCGCCACTAGGAACGAACACTGAAGCTTTCTTT	CASSPPLGTNTEAFF
NA	13	few	TRBV27	TRBJ1-2	TGTGCCAGCAGTTTATACAGGAGCTATGGCTACACCTTC	CASSLYRSYGYTF
TRBD1	13	many	TRBV2	TRBJ1-2	TGTGCCAGCAGTGGGGGACAGCCTTATGGCTACACCTTC	CASSGGQPYGYTF
TRBD1	16	few	TRBV28	TRBJ1-4	TGTGCCAGCAGTGCGGACAGGGGGGTAACTAATGAAAAACTGTTTTTT	CASSADRGVTNEKLFF
TRBD1	16	NA	TRBV25-1	TRBJ2-1	TGTGCCAGCAGTGAACCCGGGACAGGCGCACCGAACGAGCAGTTCTTC	CASSEPGTGAPNEQFF
NA	15	once	TRBV27	TRBJ2-1	TGTGCCAGCAGTCCCCAAGGACAGATCTACAATGGGCAGTTCTTC	CASSPQGQIYNGQFF
NA	15	few	TRBV9	TRBJ1-1	TGTGCCAGCAGCTCAGACCCCCTTACGAACACTGAAGCTTTCTTT	CASSSDPLTNTEAFF
NA	11	NA	TRBV6-1	TRBJ1-1	TGTGCCAGCACCACCTTGGGGGGTGCTTTCTTT	CASTTLGGAFF
TRBD2	15	few	TRBV20-1	TRBJ2-5	TGCAGTGCTAGTGGTCTAGCGGGATCTCGAGAGACCCAGTACTTC	CSASGLAGSRETQYF
TRBD1	14	NA	TRBV13	TRBJ1-4	TGTGCCAGCAGCTTACGACAGGGGAATGAAAAACTGTTTTTT	CASSLRQGNEKLFF